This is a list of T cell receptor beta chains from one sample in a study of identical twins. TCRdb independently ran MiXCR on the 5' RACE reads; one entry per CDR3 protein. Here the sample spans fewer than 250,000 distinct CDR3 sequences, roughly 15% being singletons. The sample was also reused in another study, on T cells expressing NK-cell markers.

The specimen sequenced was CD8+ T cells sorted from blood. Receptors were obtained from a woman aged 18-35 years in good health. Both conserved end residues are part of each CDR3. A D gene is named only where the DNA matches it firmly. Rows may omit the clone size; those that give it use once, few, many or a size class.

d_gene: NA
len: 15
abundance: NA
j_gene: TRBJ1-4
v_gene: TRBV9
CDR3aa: CASSPRITGDEKLFF
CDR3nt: TGTGCCAGCAGCCCGAGGATAACGGGGGATGAAAAACTGTTTTTT

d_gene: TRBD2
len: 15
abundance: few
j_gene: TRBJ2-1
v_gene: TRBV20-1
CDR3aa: CSAPPRGGGHNEQFF
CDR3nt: TGCAGTGCTCCACCCCGCGGGGGGGGACACAATGAGCAGTTCTTC

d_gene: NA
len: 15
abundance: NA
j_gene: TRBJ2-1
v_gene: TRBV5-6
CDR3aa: CASSLGGGSKHEQFF
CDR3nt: TGTGCCAGCAGCTTGGGGGGGGGCTCTAAGCATGAGCAGTTCTTC

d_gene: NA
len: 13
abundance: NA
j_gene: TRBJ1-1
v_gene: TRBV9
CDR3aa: CASSVVEGSGAFF
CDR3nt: TGTGCCAGCAGCGTAGTGGAAGGGTCCGGAGCTTTCTTT

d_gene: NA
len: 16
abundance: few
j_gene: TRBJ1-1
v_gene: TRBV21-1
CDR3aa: CASSPLGRTETKGAFF
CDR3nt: TGTGCCAGCAGCCCCCTGGGGAGGACGGAAACGAAGGGAGCTTTCTTT

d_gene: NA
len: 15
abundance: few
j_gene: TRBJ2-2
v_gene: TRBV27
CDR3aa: CASSLVRVNTGELFF
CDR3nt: TGTGCCAGCAGTTTAGTCCGGGTGAACACCGGGGAGCTGTTTTTT

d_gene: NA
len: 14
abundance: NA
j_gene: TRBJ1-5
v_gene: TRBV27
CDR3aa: CASGSQGSNQPQHF
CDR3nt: TGTGCCAGCGGATCGCAGGGGTCCAATCAGCCCCAGCATTTT

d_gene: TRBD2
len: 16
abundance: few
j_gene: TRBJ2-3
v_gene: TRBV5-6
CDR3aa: CASSVLAGGPADTQYF
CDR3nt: TGTGCCAGCAGCGTTCTAGCGGGGGGGCCCGCAGATACGCAGTATTTT

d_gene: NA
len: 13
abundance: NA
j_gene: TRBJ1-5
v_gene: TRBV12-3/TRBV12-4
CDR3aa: CASSFSGNQPQHF
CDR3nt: TGTGCCAGCAGTTTCTCGGGGAATCAGCCCCAGCATTTT

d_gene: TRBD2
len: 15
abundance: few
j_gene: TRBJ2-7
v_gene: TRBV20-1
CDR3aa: CSARDAGLAAYEQYF
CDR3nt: TGCAGTGCTAGAGACGCGGGACTAGCGGCCTACGAGCAGTACTTC

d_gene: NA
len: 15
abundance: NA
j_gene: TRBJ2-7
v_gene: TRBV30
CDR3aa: CAWSVWSGGLHEQYF
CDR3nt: TGTGCCTGGAGTGTTTGGTCAGGCGGTCTCCACGAGCAGTACTTC

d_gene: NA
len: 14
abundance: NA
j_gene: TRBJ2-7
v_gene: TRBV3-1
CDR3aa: CASSQDEETYEQYF
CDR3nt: TGTGCCAGCAGCCAAGATGAAGAGACCTACGAGCAGTACTTC

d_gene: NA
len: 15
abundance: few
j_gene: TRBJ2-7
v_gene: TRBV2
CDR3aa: CASRPGLQPSYEQYF
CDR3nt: TGTGCCAGCAGACCGGGACTCCAACCTTCCTACGAGCAGTACTTC

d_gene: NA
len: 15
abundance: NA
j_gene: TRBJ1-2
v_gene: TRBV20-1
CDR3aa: CSARSPTGGVYGYTF
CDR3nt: TGCAGTGCTAGATCGCCGACGGGGGGCGTTTATGGCTACACCTTC

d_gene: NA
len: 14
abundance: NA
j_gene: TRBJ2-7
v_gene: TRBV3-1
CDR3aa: CASSLLGEADEQYF
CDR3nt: TGTGCCAGCAGCCTACTGGGGGAAGCGGACGAGCAGTACTTC

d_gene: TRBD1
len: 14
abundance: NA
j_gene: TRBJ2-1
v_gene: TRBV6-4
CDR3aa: CASSKGTGGDEQFF
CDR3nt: TGTGCCAGCTCAAAGGGGACAGGGGGCGATGAGCAGTTCTTC

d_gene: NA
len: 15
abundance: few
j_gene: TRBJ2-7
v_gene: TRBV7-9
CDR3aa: CASSFDLQGRYEQYF
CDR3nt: TGTGCCAGCAGCTTTGATCTACAGGGAAGGTACGAGCAGTACTTC

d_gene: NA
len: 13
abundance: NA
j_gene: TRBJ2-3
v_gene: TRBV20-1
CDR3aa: CSARMPRADTQYF
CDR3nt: TGCAGTGCTAGAATGCCTAGAGCAGATACGCAGTATTTT